A selection of T cell receptor beta chains follows, all from one sample in a study of blood T cell repertoires in COVID-19. Some clones are missing from TCRdb's copy, which holds only in-frame ones; the method was immunoSEQ multiplex PCR. Of around 200,000 clones listed, about 85% are singletons. The specimen was PBMCs or T cells enriched from blood (not recorded which). Receptor source: a man aged 35 to 55 who had recovered from COVID-19. Each CDR3 is given with its conserved first and last residue. Each record gives: J gene, V gene, CDR3 length, D gene, CDR3 protein, CDR3 DNA. The D gene is left open where the match is weak.

>TRBJ2-1|TRBV5-1|14|TRBD1
CASSLGTGYNEQFF
TGCGCCAGCAGCTTAGGGACAGGCTACAATGAGCAGTTCTTC
>TRBJ2-5|TRBV27|16|TRBD2
CASSLKASGEGETQYF
TGTGCCAGCAGTTTAAAGGCTAGCGGGGAAGGAGAGACCCAGTACTTC
>TRBJ1-1|TRBV3-1/TRBV3-2|14|NA
CASSQARGASEAFF
TGTGCCAGCAGCCAAGCCAGGGGCGCTTCTGAAGCTTTCTTT
>TRBJ2-1|TRBV5-6|13|TRBD2
CASSIGLAGEQFF
TGTGCCAGCAGCATCGGACTAGCTGGTGAGCAGTTCTTC
>TRBJ2-7|TRBV7-8|14|NA
CASSVSGTSHEQYF
TGTGCCAGCAGCGTCTCTGGGACATCGCACGAGCAGTACTTC
>TRBJ1-3|TRBV19|15|TRBD1
CATWDRESSGNTIYF
TGTGCCACCTGGGACAGGGAAAGCTCTGGAAACACCATATATTTT
>TRBJ2-7|TRBV2|14|NA
CASRSRLTTYEQYF
TGTGCCAGCAGGTCCCGACTTACCACCTACGAGCAGTACTTC
>TRBJ2-7|TRBV10-3|15|TRBD1
CAIRDGQGGSYEQYF
TGTGCCATCAGGGATGGACAGGGGGGCTCCTACGAGCAGTACTTC
>TRBJ1-2|TRBV28|16|NA
CASSSQPTESNYGYTF
TGTGCCAGCAGTTCCCAACCGACAGAGTCTAACTATGGCTACACCTTC
>TRBJ1-1|TRBV6-2/TRBV6-3|18|TRBD1
CASSYPGQGVEGGTEAFF
TGTGCCAGCAGTTACCCCGGACAGGGAGTCGAAGGAGGAACTGAAGCTTTCTTT
>TRBJ2-1|TRBV19|15|NA
CASSLALSQYNEQFF
TGTGCCAGTAGCCTGGCCTTGTCACAATACAATGAGCAGTTCTTC
>TRBJ2-7|TRBV28|14|TRBD2
CASRSSGSFYEQYF
TGTGCCAGCAGATCAAGCGGGAGTTTCTACGAGCAGTACTTC
>TRBJ1-6|TRBV5-4|13|NA
CASSGKTEAPLHF
TGTGCCAGCAGCGGTAAGACAGAAGCACCCCTCCACTTT
>TRBJ2-3|TRBV5-4|15|TRBD2
CASSFIAGGTDTQYF
TGTGCCAGCAGCTTCATAGCGGGAGGCACAGATACGCAGTATTTT
>TRBJ1-5|TRBV30|13|TRBD1
CAWGYDRAQPQHF
TGTGCCTGGGGGTACGACAGGGCTCAGCCCCAGCATTTT
>TRBJ2-7|TRBV7-6|15|TRBD2
CASSLETSATYEQYF
TGTGCCAGCAGCTTAGAGACTAGCGCAACCTACGAGCAGTACTTC
>TRBJ1-1|TRBV5-4|16|TRBD1
CASSQGQGLPNTEAFF
TGTGCCAGCAGCCAAGGACAGGGGCTTCCGAACACTGAAGCTTTCTTT
>TRBJ2-1|TRBV28|11|NA
CASSSYNEQFF
TGTGCCAGCAGTTCTTACAATGAGCAGTTCTTC
>TRBJ2-2|TRBV29-1|15|NA
CSVILGGTNTGELFF
TGCAGCGTTATTTTAGGGGGTACGAACACCGGGGAGCTGTTTTTT
>TRBJ2-5|TRBV2|16|TRBD2
CASSWTSGIIQETQYF
TGTGCCAGCAGTTGGACTAGCGGGATCATTCAAGAGACCCAGTACTTC
>TRBJ2-2|TRBV4-1|13|NA
CASRTGNTGELFF
TGCGCCAGCAGAACAGGAAACACCGGGGAGCTGTTTTTT
>TRBJ2-2|TRBV6-5|15|NA
CASSGGSLGTGELFF
TGTGCCAGCAGCGGAGGGTCCTTAGGCACCGGGGAGCTGTTTTTT
>TRBJ1-1|TRBV2|12|NA
CASSPGSTEAFF
TGTGCCAGCTCTCCTGGGAGTACTGAAGCTTTCTTT